This T cell receptor (beta chain) was captured in a study of Ad26.COV2.S vaccination and SARS-CoV-2 variants. Findings and limits, study-wide: Individuals receiving vaccine had higher spike-specific TCR breadth than placebo recipients did.

On this clone: The antigen is undetermined.

Treatment reported: 15 to 20 received Ad26.COV2.S at low or high dose, single or two shots; 5 received placebo; per-sample allocation not given. Sample collection was performed on day 63 after the first vaccine or placebo injection. Generated by immunoSEQ multiplex PCR, the TCRdb table keeps only in-frame clones and is missing some. The data show more than 400,000 clones, 90% seen once. This material consisted of peripheral blood, taken in a trial of Ad26.COV2.S vaccine versus placebo. The origin of this receptor is a person between 18 and 60 years old who received the Ad26.COV2.S COVID-19 vaccine or a placebo.

CDR3 in amino acids: CASSPGTGRGHNEQFF. CDR3 sequence (DNA): TGTGCCAGCAGCCCCGGGACAGGGAGGGGCCACAATGAGCAGTTCTTC. The chain is built from TRBV2 and TRBJ2-1, with 9 bases aligning to TRBD1. This CDR3 is 16 amino acids long. Losses at the gene ends were 6 bases for V and 5 bases for J; bases not matched to a gene: 11. Germline V gene lookup returns CDR1 SNHLY and CDR2 FYNNEI. The whole variable domain, filled in from reference TRBV2 and TRBJ2-1, reads EPEVTQTPSHQVTQMGQEVILRCVPISNHLYFYWYRQILGQKVEFLVSFYNNEISEKSEIFDDQFSVERPDGSNFTLKIRSTKLEDSAMYFCASSPGTGRGHNEQFFGPGTRLTVL.